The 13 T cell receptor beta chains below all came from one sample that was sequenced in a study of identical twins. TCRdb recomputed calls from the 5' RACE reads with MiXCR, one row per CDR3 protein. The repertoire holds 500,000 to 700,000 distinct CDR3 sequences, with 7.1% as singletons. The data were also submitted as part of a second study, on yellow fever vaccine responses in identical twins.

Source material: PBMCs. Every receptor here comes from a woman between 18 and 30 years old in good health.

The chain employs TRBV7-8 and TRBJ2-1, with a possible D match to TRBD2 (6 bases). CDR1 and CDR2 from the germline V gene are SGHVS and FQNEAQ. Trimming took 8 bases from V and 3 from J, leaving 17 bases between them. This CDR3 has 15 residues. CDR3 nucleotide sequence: TGTGCCAGCCAAGCGAGGACTATGATCTACAATGAGCAGTTCTTC. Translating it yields CASQARTMIYNEQFF.

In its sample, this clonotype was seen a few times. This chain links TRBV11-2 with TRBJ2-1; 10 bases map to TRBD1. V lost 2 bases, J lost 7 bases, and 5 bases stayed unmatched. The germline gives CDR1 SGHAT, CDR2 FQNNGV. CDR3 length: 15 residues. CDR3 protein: CASSLLGQGRNEQFF. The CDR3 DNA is TGTGCCAGCAGCTTATTGGGACAGGGGAGGAATGAGCAGTTCTTC.

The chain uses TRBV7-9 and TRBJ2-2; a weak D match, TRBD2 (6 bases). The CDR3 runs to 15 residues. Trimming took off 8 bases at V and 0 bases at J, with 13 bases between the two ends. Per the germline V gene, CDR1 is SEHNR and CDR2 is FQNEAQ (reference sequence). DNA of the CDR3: TGTGCCAGCGAGTGGTGGGGGGCGAACACCGGGGAGCTGTTTTTT. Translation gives CASEWWGANTGELFF.

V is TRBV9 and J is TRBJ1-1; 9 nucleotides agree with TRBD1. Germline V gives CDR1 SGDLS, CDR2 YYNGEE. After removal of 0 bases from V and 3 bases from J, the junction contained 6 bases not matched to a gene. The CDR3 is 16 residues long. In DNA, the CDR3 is TGTGCCAGCAGCGTAGGGGGGAGGACAGGGGACACTGAAGCTTTCTTT. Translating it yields CASSVGGRTGDTEAFF.

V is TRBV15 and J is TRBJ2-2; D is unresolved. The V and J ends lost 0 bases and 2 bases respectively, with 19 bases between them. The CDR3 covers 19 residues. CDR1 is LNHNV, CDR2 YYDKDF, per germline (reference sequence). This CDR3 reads CATSRDFGYPGQNTGELFF. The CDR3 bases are TGTGCCACCAGCAGAGATTTTGGGTATCCTGGCCAAAACACCGGGGAGCTGTTTTTT.

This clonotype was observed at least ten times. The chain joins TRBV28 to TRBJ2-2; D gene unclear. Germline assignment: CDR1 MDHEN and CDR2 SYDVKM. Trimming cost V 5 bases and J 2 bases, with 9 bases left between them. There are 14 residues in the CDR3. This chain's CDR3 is CASSLLSNTGELFF. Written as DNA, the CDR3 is TGTGCCAGCAGTCTCTTGAGCAACACCGGGGAGCTGTTTTTT.

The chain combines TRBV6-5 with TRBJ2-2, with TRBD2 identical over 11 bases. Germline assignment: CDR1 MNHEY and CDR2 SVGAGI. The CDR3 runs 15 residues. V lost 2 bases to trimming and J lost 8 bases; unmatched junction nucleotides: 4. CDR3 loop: CASSYVAGGLGELFF. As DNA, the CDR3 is TGTGCCAGCAGTTACGTAGCGGGAGGGCTGGGGGAGCTGTTTTTT.

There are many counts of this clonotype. CDR3 region: CASSLSWSFVGGELFF. CDR3 sequence (DNA): TGTGCCAGCAGCTTGAGCTGGTCATTTGTCGGAGGGGAGCTGTTTTTT. The chain links TRBV5-5 to TRBJ2-2; D gene ambiguous. CDR3 length: 16 residues. CDR1 and CDR2 from the germline V gene are SGHKS and YYEKEE (reference sequence). With 1 base removed from V and 8 bases from J, the gap between germline ends came to 18 bases.

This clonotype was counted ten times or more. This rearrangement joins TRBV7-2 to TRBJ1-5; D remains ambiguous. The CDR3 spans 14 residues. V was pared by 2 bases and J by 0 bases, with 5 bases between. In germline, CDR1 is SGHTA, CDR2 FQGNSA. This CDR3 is CASSLSRSNQPQHF. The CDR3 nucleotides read TGTGCCAGCAGCTTATCCCGTAGCAATCAGCCCCAGCATTTT.

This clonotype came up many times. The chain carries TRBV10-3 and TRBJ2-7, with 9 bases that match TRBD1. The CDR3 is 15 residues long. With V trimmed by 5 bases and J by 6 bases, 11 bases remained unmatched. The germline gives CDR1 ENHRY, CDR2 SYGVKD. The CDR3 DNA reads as TGTGCCATCAGTACCGGGACAGGGACCGGGGGCGAGCAGTACTTC. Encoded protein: CAISTGTGTGGEQYF.

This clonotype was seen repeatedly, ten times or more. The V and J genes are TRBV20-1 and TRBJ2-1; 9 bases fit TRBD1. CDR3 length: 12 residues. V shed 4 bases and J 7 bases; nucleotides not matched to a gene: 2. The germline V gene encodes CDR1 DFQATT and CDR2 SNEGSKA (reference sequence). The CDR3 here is CSAKDRGNEQFF. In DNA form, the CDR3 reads TGCAGTGCTAAAGACAGGGGGAATGAGCAGTTCTTC.

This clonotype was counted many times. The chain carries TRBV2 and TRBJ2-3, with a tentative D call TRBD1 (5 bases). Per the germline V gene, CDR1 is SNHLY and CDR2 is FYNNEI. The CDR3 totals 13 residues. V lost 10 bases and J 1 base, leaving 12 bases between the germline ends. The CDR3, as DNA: TGTGCCACCAACAGCAGGGGCACAGATACGCAGTATTTT. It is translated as CATNSRGTDTQYF.

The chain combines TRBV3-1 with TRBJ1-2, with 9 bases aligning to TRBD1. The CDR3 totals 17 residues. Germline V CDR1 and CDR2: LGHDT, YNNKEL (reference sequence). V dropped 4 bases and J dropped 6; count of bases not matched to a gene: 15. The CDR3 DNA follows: TGTGCCAGCAGCCCCCGAAGACCCGGGACAGGGCGCGATGGCTACACCTTC. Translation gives CASSPRRPGTGRDGYTF.